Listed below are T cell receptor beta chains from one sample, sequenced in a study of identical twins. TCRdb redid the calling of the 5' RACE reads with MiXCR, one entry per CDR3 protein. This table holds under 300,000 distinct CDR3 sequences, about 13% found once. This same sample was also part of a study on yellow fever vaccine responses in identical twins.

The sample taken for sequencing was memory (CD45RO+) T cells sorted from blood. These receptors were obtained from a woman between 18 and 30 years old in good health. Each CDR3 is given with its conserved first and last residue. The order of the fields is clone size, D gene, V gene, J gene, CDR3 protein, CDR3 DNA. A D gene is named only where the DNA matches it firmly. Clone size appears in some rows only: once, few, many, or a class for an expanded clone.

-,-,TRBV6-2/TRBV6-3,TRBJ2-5,CVSRPWGQETQYF,TGTGTCAGCCGGCCATGGGGCCAAGAGACCCAGTACTTC
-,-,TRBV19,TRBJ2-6,CASSMGGSGANVLTF,TGTGCCAGTAGTATGGGTGGATCTGGGGCCAACGTCCTGACTTTC
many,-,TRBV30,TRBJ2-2,CAWRTGLDTGELFF,TGTGCCTGGAGGACAGGTCTGGACACCGGGGAGCTGTTTTTT
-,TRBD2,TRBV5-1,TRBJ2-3,CASALRTSGSTDTQYF,TGCGCCAGCGCCCTCAGGACTAGCGGGTCCACAGATACGCAGTATTTT
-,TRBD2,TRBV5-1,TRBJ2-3,CASSFLAGASTDTQYF,TGCGCCAGCAGCTTCCTAGCGGGGGCTAGCACAGATACGCAGTATTTT
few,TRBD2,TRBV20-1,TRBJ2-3,CSATGLAVSTDTQYF,TGCAGTGCTACCGGACTAGCGGTTAGCACAGATACGCAGTATTTT
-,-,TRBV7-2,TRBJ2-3,CASSLVGGQSDTQYF,TGTGCCAGCAGCTTAGTGGGGGGGCAATCAGATACGCAGTATTTT
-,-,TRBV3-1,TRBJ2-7,CASSQARLTTYEQYF,TGTGCCAGCAGCCAAGCGCGGCTAACCACCTACGAGCAGTACTTC
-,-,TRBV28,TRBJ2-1,CASSLGWARNEQFF,TGTGCCAGCAGTTTGGGGTGGGCTCGGAATGAGCAGTTCTTC
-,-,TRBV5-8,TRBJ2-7,CASSLYPRGYEQYF,TGTGCCAGCAGCTTGTACCCGAGGGGGTACGAGCAGTACTTC
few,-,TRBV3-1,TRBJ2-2,CASSQPGGGELFF,TGTGCCAGCAGCCAGCCGGGCGGCGGGGAGCTGTTTTTT
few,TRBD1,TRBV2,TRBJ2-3,CAIHGTGGRDTQYF,TGTGCCATACACGGGACAGGGGGCAGAGATACGCAGTATTTT
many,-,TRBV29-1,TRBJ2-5,CSVEDRGRGRETQYF,TGCAGCGTTGAAGATCGCGGGCGGGGGCGGGAGACCCAGTACTTC
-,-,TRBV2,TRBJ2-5,CASSEGGGVKTQYF,TGTGCCAGCAGTGAAGGAGGCGGGGTAAAGACCCAGTACTTC
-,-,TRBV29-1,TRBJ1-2,CSAGSGLDGYTF,TGCAGCGCTGGATCGGGTCTCGACGGCTACACCTTC
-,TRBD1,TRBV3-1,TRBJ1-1,CASSRRQGGGTEAFF,TGTGCCAGCAGCCGACGACAGGGGGGGGGCACTGAAGCTTTCTTT
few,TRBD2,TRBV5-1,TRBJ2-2,CASSHSPSSGGNTWELFF,TGCGCCAGCAGCCACTCACCGTCTAGCGGGGGTAACACCTGGGAGCTGTTTTTT
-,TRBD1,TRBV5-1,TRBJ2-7,CASSLAGDRGHEQYF,TGCGCCAGCAGCTTGGCCGGGGACAGGGGCCACGAGCAGTACTTC
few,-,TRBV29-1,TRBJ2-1,CSVDRRPEQFF,TGCAGCGTTGACCGCAGACCTGAGCAGTTCTTC
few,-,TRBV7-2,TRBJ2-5,CASSSVGAWGETQYF,TGTGCCAGCAGCTCAGTCGGCGCCTGGGGAGAGACCCAGTACTTC